The entry below gives a single T cell receptor (beta chain) sequence along with its context. The sample comes from a study of blood T cell repertoires in COVID-19. Study context: Acute and convalescent COVID-19 samples came from the United States, Italy and Spain. From T cells, B-cell-depleted T cells, or PBMCs came the material, which was cDNA or gDNA.

V dropped 10 bases and J dropped 1 base, with 11 bases sitting between them. The CDR3 is 14 amino acids. From germline, CDR1 is MNHEY and CDR2 SVGAGI. In the original workflow: Amplification of reference gene primers was used by the study to estimate nucleated cell counts. Using immunoSEQ multiplex PCR, the repertoire was profiled, and TCRdb retains in-frame clones only, with some absent. V, J and clone size were drawn from that table, and D and trimming were deduced from the DNA. The top ten hold 1.1% to 1.5% of the sample, which has 100,000 to 150,000 clones, 84% seen once. This sequence originates from a man in his 60s with acute or convalescent COVID-19. This rearrangement joins TRBV6-5 to TRBJ2-6; no reliable D call. Sequencing was carried out using peripheral blood. As DNA, the CDR3 is TGTGCCACAAACGCCGGGTCTGGGGCCAACGTCCTGACTTTC. Translating gives CATNAGSGANVLTF.